These 25 T cell receptor beta chains share one sample of origin, sequenced in a study of blood T cell repertoires in COVID-19. Assay: immunoSEQ multiplex PCR; the TCRdb copy retains only in-frame clones and omits some. The sample consists of around 78,000 clones, approximately 90% of them appearing once. The sequenced sample consisted of peripheral blood. These receptors all come from a man aged 65-85 years with active or convalescent COVID-19.

The V call is TRBV27, the J call TRBJ1-2; D is unclear. The V end lost 2 bases, the J end lost 2 bases, and 15 bases lay between the germline ends. The CDR3 is 16 residues long. Germline-derived CDR1 and CDR2 are MNHEY and SMNVEV (reference sequence). This CDR3 is CASSLRELIFNYGYTF. The CDR3 region has the DNA TGTGCCAGCAGTTTAAGAGAACTGATATTCAACTATGGCTACACCTTC.

This clone has more than one count but fewer than ten. This chain connects TRBV10-3 to TRBJ1-2; 7 nucleotides match TRBD1. There are 14 residues in the CDR3. The germline gives CDR1 ENHRY, CDR2 SYGVKD. With V trimmed by 7 bases and J by 4 bases, 9 bases remained unmatched. The CDR3 loop is CAIKATGPSYGYTF. CDR3 sequence (DNA): TGTGCCATCAAAGCGACAGGGCCGAGCTATGGCTACACCTTC.

This CDR3 reads CASSVQGAGGPYNEQFF. CDR3 bases: TGTGCCAGCAGTGTTCAAGGAGCGGGAGGCCCCTACAATGAGCAGTTCTTC. The genes are TRBV2 and TRBJ2-1; 9 bases are shared with TRBD2. The CDR3 has 17 residues. The V segment lost 4 bases and the J segment 2 bases; nucleotides outside the gene matches: 9. Looked up from germline, CDR1 is SNHLY and CDR2 is FYNNEI.

This chain joins TRBV3-1 (or the pseudogene TRBV3-2) and TRBJ2-1, with 9 bases lining up with TRBD2. Unmatched junction bases numbered 6, after V lost 2 bases and J lost 7 bases. CDR1 and CDR2 (germline): LGHDT, YNNKEL (reference sequence). The CDR3 extends over 15 amino acids. CDR3 bases: TGTGCCAGCAGCCAATCGGGCGGGAGGGAAAATGAGCAGTTCTTC. It specifies CASSQSGGRENEQFF.

V gene TRBV7-2 combines with J gene TRBJ2-1; 10 nucleotides agree with TRBD2. The CDR3 sequence is 18 residues long. The J segment lost 0 bases and the V segment lost 2 bases, leaving 7 bases of the junction unmatched. Germline assignment: CDR1 SGHTA and CDR2 FQGNSA. In nucleotides, the CDR3 is TGTGCCAGCAGCTTACGGGGGGCTAGCGGGAGCTCCTACAATGAGCAGTTCTTC. Protein sequence: CASSLRGASGSSYNEQFF.

There are a few counts of this clone. The J gene is TRBJ2-3, the V gene TRBV2, with 7 bases aligning to TRBD2. V gave up 3 bases and J gave up 6 bases; unmatched junction bases: 9. There are 15 residues in the CDR3. Germline CDR1 reads SNHLY; CDR2 reads FYNNEI. CDR3 sequence: CASSEGGLRGDTQYF. The CDR3 DNA sequence: TGTGCCAGCAGTGAGGGAGGGCTGCGTGGGGATACGCAGTATTTT.

This clone was detected a few times. This chain links TRBV18 with TRBJ2-6; 7 bases are a match to TRBD1. From germline, CDR1 is KGHSH and CDR2 LQKENI. This CDR3 contains 19 residues. V lost 0 bases, J lost 0 bases, and 8 bases stayed unmatched. The CDR3 nucleotides read TGTGCCAGCTCACCACCCTCACAGGGGATAAGCTCTGGGGCCAACGTCCTGACTTTC. It codes for CASSPPSQGISSGANVLTF.

The chain combines TRBV7-9 with TRBJ2-1, with 8 bases lining up with TRBD1. Germline CDR1 and CDR2: SEHNR and FQNEAQ (reference sequence). The CDR3 consists of 15 residues. Losses at the gene ends were 5 bases for V and 1 base for J; bases not matched to a gene: 4. The CDR3: CASSRGQESYNEQFF. CDR3 coding DNA: TGTGCCAGCAGCCGGGGACAGGAGTCCTACAATGAGCAGTTCTTC.

J is TRBJ1-1 and V is TRBV12-3 or TRBV12-4; D is undetermined. This CDR3 has 11 residues. V lost 5 bases and J lost 3, with 4 bases in between. CDR3 region: CASSTYTEAFF. The CDR3 bases are TGTGCCAGCAGTACATACACTGAAGCTTTCTTT.

This rearrangement joins TRBV19 to TRBJ2-7, with a weak D call TRBD2 (5 bases). The V and J ends lost 6 bases and 0 bases respectively, with 15 bases between them. CDR1 is LNHDA and CDR2 is SQIVND in the germline V gene (reference sequence). The CDR3 is 15 residues long. CDR3 protein: CASRSTGYGSYEQYF. CDR3 nucleotide sequence: TGTGCCAGTAGGTCGACGGGGTACGGCTCCTACGAGCAGTACTTC.

The chain couples TRBV2 to TRBJ1-5; the D gene is possibly TRBD1 (6 bases). Per germline, CDR1 SNHLY and CDR2 FYNNEI. The CDR3 is 18 amino acids. Trimming pared 8 bases from V and 0 bases from J, leaving 23 bases between. The CDR3 loop reads CASQGEGQTFYSNQPQHF. The DNA for the CDR3 is TGTGCCAGCCAGGGCGAAGGACAGACATTTTATAGCAATCAGCCCCAGCATTTT.

V gene TRBV3-1 (or the pseudogene TRBV3-2) combines with J gene TRBJ2-2; TRBD1 is a possible D gene (6 bases). This CDR3 comprises 16 residues. Germline-derived CDR1 and CDR2 are LGHDT and YNNKEL (reference sequence). Trimming left V 1 base short and J 0 bases short, with 9 bases between. In DNA form, the CDR3 reads TGTGCCAGCAGCCAAGGGGGGCAAGCGAACACCGGGGAGCTGTTTTTT. It encodes CASSQGGQANTGELFF.

In its sample, this clone ranks as medium-sized (0.01 to 0.1%). This sequence joins TRBV6-5 and TRBJ2-2, with 15 bases aligning to TRBD2. With 7 bases clipped from V and 5 bases from J, the junction kept 2 bases outside the gene matches. Germline assignment: CDR1 MNHEY and CDR2 SVGAGI. This CDR3 has 15 residues. The CDR3 DNA sequence: TGTGCCAGCACGGGACTAGCGGGAGGTACCGGGGAGCTGTTTTTT. Its translation: CASTGLAGGTGELFF.

The chain recombines TRBV5-1 with TRBJ2-6; no definite D call. The CDR3 spans 15 residues. Germline V gene data show CDR1 as SGHRS and CDR2 as YFSETQ. Trimming removed 2 bases at V and 0 bases at J, with 6 bases between. The DNA of the CDR3 is TGCGCCAGCAGCTTAGGAGTCTCTGGGGCCAACGTCCTGACTTTC. Its protein product is CASSLGVSGANVLTF.

This clone was observed a single time. The chain links TRBV19 to TRBJ1-5; D ambiguous. The V end was cut by 0 bases, the J end by 0 bases, with 15 bases between. This CDR3 region has 18 residues. Germline loops: CDR1 LNHDA, CDR2 SQIVND (reference sequence). The CDR3 DNA reads as TGTGCCAGTAGTATAGAGGGCCCTTCGGCTTATAGCAATCAGCCCCAGCATTTT. This encodes CASSIEGPSAYSNQPQHF.

V is TRBV10-3 and J is TRBJ2-2, with 12 bases lining up with TRBD1. The J segment lost 6 bases and the V segment lost 6 bases, leaving 8 bases of the junction unmatched. The germline CDR1 and CDR2 sequences are ENHRY and SYGVKD. This CDR3 comprises 16 residues. For the CDR3, the DNA is TGTGCCATCAGCGGGGCGGGACAGGGGGCTTCCGGGGAGCTGTTTTTT. Translation gives CAISGAGQGASGELFF.

CDR3 amino acids: CASSRRGAYEQYF. The CDR3 DNA is TGTGCCAGTAGCCGCAGGGGGGCCTACGAGCAGTACTTC. V usage is TRBV19 and J usage is TRBJ2-7, with a weak D call TRBD1 (7 bases). Germline V gene data show CDR1 as LNHDA and CDR2 as SQIVND (reference sequence). CDR3 length: 13 amino acids. The V gene lost 6 bases and the J gene lost 2 bases, with 11 bases spanning the gap.

V gene TRBV27 combines with J gene TRBJ2-1; TRBD2 is a possible D gene (6 bases). Between the trimmed V and J ends, which lost 5 bases and 4 bases, there was a span of 18 bases. This CDR3 region has 16 residues. The germline CDR1 and CDR2 sequences are MNHEY and SMNVEV (reference sequence). In DNA, the CDR3 is TGTGCCAGCAGTCCGGAGGGCGGGATCTTATACAATGAGCAGTTCTTC. It is translated as CASSPEGGILYNEQFF.

The chain couples TRBV21-1 to TRBJ1-1; the table calls TRBD1, which could not be checked here. TRBV21-1 is marked as a pseudogene. There are 15 residues in the CDR3. The CDR3 bases are TGTGCCAGCAGCACACGGACAGGGGAGGCCACTGAAGCTTTCTTT. Its protein is CASSTRTGEATEAFF.

This chain links TRBV28 with TRBJ1-2; 8 nucleotides agree with TRBD1. V lost 7 bases, J lost 7 bases, and 14 bases stayed unmatched. The CDR3 is made up of 15 amino acids. Germline V gene lookup returns CDR1 MDHEN and CDR2 SYDVKM. In DNA form, the CDR3 reads TGTGCCAGCACCATATTGTCGACAGGGGACGGTGGCTACACCTTC. Its protein is CASTILSTGDGGYTF.

The chain couples TRBV4-1 to TRBJ1-3; 9 bases map to TRBD1. Germline V lookup: CDR1 MGHRA, CDR2 YSYEKL. There are 17 residues in the CDR3. Trimming cost V 2 bases and J 3 bases; bases outside gene matches: 8. CDR3 bases: TGCGCCAGCAGCCAATCCACAGGGGGCGCAGGTGGAAACACCATATATTTT. Residues: CASSQSTGGAGGNTIYF.

This rearrangement joins TRBV3-1 (or the pseudogene TRBV3-2) to TRBJ2-3; perhaps TRBD1 as D (6 bases). Germline values: CDR1 LGHDT, CDR2 YNNKEL (reference sequence). V lost 0 bases and J lost 1, with 11 bases in between. The CDR3 covers 16 residues. For the CDR3, the DNA is TGTGCCAGCAGCCAAGAGTGGGGGCGCGGCACAGATACGCAGTATTTT. Residues: CASSQEWGRGTDTQYF.

The chain recombines TRBV14 with TRBJ2-3; D perhaps matches TRBD2 (6 bases). From germline, CDR1 is SGHDN and CDR2 FVKESK. The CDR3 length is 19 residues. The V end lost 1 base, the J end lost 0 bases, and 20 bases lay between the germline ends. The DNA for the CDR3 is TGTGCCAGCAGCCAAGTGAGAGGGAGGACTAATACTAGCACAGATACGCAGTATTTT. Translation: CASSQVRGRTNTSTDTQYF.

The chain recombines TRBV4-3 with TRBJ2-5; D is uncertain. CDR1 and CDR2 from the germline V gene are LGHNA and YSLEER. V lost 4 bases and J 2 bases, leaving 11 bases between the germline ends. The CDR3 totals 14 residues. The CDR3 is CASSRDGRQETQYF. The DNA for the CDR3 is TGCGCCAGCAGCCGAGATGGGCGACAAGAGACCCAGTACTTC.

The chain has TRBV5-6 and TRBJ1-3; TRBD1 matches 8 bases. The CDR3 consists of 17 residues. The trim removed 3 bases at V and 0 bases at J, leaving 8 bases unmatched. The germline gives CDR1 SGHDT, CDR2 YYEEEE. The CDR3 loop is CASSSETGGNSGNTIYF. DNA of the CDR3: TGTGCCAGCAGCTCAGAAACAGGGGGGAACTCTGGAAACACCATATATTTT.